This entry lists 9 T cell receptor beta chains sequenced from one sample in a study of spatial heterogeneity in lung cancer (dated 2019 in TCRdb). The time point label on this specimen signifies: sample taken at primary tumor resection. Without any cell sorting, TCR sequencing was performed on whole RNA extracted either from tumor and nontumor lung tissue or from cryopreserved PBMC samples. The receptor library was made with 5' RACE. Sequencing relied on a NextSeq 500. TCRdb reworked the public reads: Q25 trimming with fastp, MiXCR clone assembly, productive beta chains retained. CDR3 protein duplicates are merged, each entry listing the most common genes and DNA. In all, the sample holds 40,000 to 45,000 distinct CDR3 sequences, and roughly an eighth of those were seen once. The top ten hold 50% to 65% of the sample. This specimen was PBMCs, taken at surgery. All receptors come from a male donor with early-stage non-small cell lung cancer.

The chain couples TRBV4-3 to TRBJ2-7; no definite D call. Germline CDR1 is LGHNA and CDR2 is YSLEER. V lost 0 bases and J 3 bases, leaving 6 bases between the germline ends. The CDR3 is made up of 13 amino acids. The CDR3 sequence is CASSQDLGYEQYF. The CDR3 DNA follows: TGCGCCAGCAGCCAAGATCTGGGCTACGAGCAGTACTTC.

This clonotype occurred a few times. The CDR3 here is CASSQTSGETQYF. The CDR3 region has the DNA TGTGCCAGCAGCCAAACTAGCGGGGAGACCCAGTACTTC. The chain has TRBV28 and TRBJ2-5; 9 bases fit TRBD2. The CDR3 covers 13 residues. V was clipped by 6 bases and J by 5 bases; unmatched bases: 4. Germline-derived CDR1 and CDR2 are MDHEN and SYDVKM.

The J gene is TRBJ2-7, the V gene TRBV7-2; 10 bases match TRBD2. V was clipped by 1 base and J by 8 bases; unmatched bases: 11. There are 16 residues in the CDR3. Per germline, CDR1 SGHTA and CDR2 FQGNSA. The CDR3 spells CASSLEVAGGINKQYF. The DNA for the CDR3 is TGTGCCAGCAGCTTAGAAGTAGCGGGGGGTATTAATAAGCAGTACTTC.

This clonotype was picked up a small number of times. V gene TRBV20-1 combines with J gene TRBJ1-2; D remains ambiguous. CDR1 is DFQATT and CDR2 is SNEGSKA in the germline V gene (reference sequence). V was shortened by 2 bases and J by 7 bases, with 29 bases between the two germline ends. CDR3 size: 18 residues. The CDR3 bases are TGCAGTGCTAGACAACTCAACCCCCGTTCCCCGTATATGGGTGGCTACACCTTC. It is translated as CSARQLNPRSPYMGGYTF.

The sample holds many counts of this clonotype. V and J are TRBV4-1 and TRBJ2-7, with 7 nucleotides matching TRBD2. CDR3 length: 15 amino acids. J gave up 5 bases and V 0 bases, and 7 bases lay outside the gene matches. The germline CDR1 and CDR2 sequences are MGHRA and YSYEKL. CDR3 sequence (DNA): TGCGCCAGCAGCCAAGAATGGCTCCGGGGGGACGAGCAGTACTTC. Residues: CASSQEWLRGDEQYF.

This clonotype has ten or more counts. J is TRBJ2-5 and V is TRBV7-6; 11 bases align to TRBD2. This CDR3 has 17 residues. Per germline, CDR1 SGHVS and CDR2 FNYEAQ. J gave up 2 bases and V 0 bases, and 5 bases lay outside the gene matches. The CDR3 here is CASSLAVGTSGQETQYF. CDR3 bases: TGTGCCAGCAGCTTAGCGGTAGGGACTAGCGGACAAGAGACCCAGTACTTC.

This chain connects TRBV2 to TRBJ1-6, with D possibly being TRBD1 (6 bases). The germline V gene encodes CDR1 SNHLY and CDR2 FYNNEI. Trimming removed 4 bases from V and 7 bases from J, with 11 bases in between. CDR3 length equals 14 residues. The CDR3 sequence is CASSANRENSPLHF. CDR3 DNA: TGTGCCAGCAGTGCCAACAGGGAGAATTCACCCCTCCACTTT. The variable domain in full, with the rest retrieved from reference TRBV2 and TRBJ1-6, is EPEVTQTPSHQVTQMGQEVILRCVPISNHLYFYWYRQILGQKVEFLVSFYNNEISEKSEIFDDQFSVERPDGSNFTLKIRSTKLEDSAMYFCASSANRENSPLHFGNGTRLTVT.

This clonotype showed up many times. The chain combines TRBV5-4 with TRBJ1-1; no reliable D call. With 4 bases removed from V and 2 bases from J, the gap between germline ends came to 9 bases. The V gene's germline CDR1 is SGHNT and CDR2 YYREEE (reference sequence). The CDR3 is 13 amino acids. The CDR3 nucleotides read TGTGCCAGCAGCCGGAATTTTAACACTGAAGCTTTCTTT. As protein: CASSRNFNTEAFF.

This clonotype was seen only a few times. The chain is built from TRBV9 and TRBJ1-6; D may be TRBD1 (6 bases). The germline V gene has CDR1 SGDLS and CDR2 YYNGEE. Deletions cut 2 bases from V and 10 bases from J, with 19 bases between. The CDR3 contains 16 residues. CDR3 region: CASSVIPDSRLSPLHF. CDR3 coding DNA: TGTGCCAGCAGCGTTATCCCGGACAGTCGTCTGTCACCCCTCCACTTT.